This T cell receptor (beta chain) stems from a study of cytomegalovirus exposure and HLA in healthy donors. Looking at the study overall: HLA-typed donors were the source of about 85 million unique TCRs, which an early data release held.

J lost 4 bases, V lost 6 bases, and 6 bases had no gene match. In germline, CDR1 is MNHEY, CDR2 SMNVEV (reference sequence). The CDR3 sequence is 14 residues long. Whole-study results and caveats: HLA-A and HLA-B allele assignments for most subjects were reportedly predicted accurately using TCR beta sequences.

A note on this clone: Its target is not known.

The PCR was carried out with 60 Vbeta primers and 13 Jbeta primers. Using immunoSEQ multiplex PCR, the repertoire was profiled, and TCRdb retains in-frame clones only, with some absent. The sample comprises over 75,000 clones, 84% of which are singletons, and 5.5% to 6.5% rests with the top ten. Sequencing was done on a sample of PBMCs. The chain couples TRBV27 to TRBJ1-2; 9 bases agree with TRBD1. This TCR derives from a woman aged 18-30 years in good health and CMV-seropositive. CDR3 DNA: TGTGCCAGCAGAGGGACAGGGCGATTCTATGGCTACACCTTC. Amino acid sequence: CASRGTGRFYGYTF.